These 19 T cell receptor beta chains share one sample of origin, sequenced in a study of blood T cell repertoires in COVID-19. Profiled with immunoSEQ multiplex PCR; TCRdb holds only in-frame clones, not every one. The table records hundreds of thousands of clones, roughly 90% of them present only once. The sequenced sample was peripheral blood. These receptors were taken from a man younger than 30 with active or convalescent COVID-19.

The chain joins TRBV7-9 to TRBJ1-2, with TRBD1 matching over 9 bases. The CDR3 length is 14 residues. The germline gives CDR1 SEHNR, CDR2 FQNEAQ (reference sequence). J was trimmed by 8 bases and V by 4 bases; bases with no gene match: 8. The CDR3 spells CASSSDRGLWGYTF. CDR3 bases: TGTGCCAGCAGCTCAGACAGGGGGTTGTGGGGCTACACCTTC.

This clone appeared a few times. The J gene is TRBJ2-7, the V gene TRBV27; tentative D call: TRBD1 (6 bases). The CDR3 contains 15 residues. Trimming removed 7 bases from V and 3 bases from J, with 19 bases in between. CDR1 and CDR2 (germline): MNHEY, SMNVEV (reference sequence). The CDR3 sequence is CASKSSWGQYYEQYF. For the CDR3, the DNA is TGTGCCAGCAAAAGCTCCTGGGGACAATACTACGAGCAGTACTTC.

The genes are TRBV14 and TRBJ1-2; a possible D gene is TRBD1 (5 bases). V was pared by 3 bases and J by 5 bases, with 10 bases between. This CDR3 is built from 13 residues. CDR1 is SGHDN, CDR2 FVKESK, per germline. The CDR3 loop is CASSQKQGYGYTF. The CDR3 region has the DNA TGTGCCAGCAGCCAGAAGCAGGGTTATGGCTACACCTTC.

The chain joins TRBV18 to TRBJ2-1, with 8 bases that match TRBD1. CDR3 size: 14 residues. After removal of 4 bases from V and 5 bases from J, the junction contained 4 bases not matched to a gene. CDR1 and CDR2 (germline): KGHSH, LQKENI. CDR3 protein: CASSRTGNNNEQFF. For the CDR3, the DNA is TGTGCCAGCTCACGGACAGGGAATAACAATGAGCAGTTCTTC.

The chain uses TRBV5-1 and TRBJ2-5; D may be TRBD1 (6 bases). V was shortened by 4 bases and J by 5 bases, with 15 bases between the two germline ends. Per germline, CDR1 SGHRS and CDR2 YFSETQ. The CDR3 consists of 14 residues. This CDR3 reads CASSVSGAWETQYF. CDR3 sequence (DNA): TGCGCCAGCAGCGTCTCAGGGGCCTGGGAGACCCAGTACTTC.

This clone was observed once. This rearrangement joins TRBV5-1 to TRBJ2-4; D perhaps matches TRBD1 (5 bases). CDR1 is SGHRS and CDR2 is YFSETQ in the germline V gene. CDR3 length equals 14 residues. The germline V and J ends were trimmed by 4 bases and 9 bases, with 17 bases remaining between them. CDR3 nucleotide sequence: TGCGCCAGCAGCCCAACGACTGCTGGGGCCATTCAGTACTTC. This translates into CASSPTTAGAIQYF.

The chain couples TRBV5-4 to TRBJ2-2; TRBD1 agrees at 8 bases. CDR3 length: 15 amino acids. J gave up 4 bases and V 4 bases, and 6 bases lay outside the gene matches. Germline V CDR1 and CDR2: SGHNT, YYREEE (reference sequence). The CDR3 bases are TGTGCCAGCAGCATAGGACAGGGCGGCACCGGGGAGCTGTTTTTT. Translation: CASSIGQGGTGELFF.

J is TRBJ1-1 and V is TRBV7-9, with TRBD1 identical over 7 bases. Per germline, CDR1 SEHNR and CDR2 FQNEAQ (reference sequence). Trimming removed 0 bases from V and 1 base from J; junction bases left unmatched: 2. The CDR3 runs to 15 residues. CDR3 region: CASSLAQGENTEAFF. The CDR3 DNA sequence: TGTGCCAGCAGCTTAGCGCAGGGGGAGAACACTGAAGCTTTCTTT. Looking up the rest from reference TRBV7-9 and TRBJ1-1 gives the full variable domain: DTGVSQNPRHKITKRGQNVTFRCDPISEHNRLYWYRQTLGQGPEFLTYFQNEAQLEKSRLLSDRFSAERPKGSFSTLEIQRTEQGDSAMYLCASSLAQGENTEAFFGQGTRLTVV.

The sample holds one count of this clone. At the DNA level, this CDR3 is encoded by other sequences in the same sample as well. The chain employs TRBV4-3 and TRBJ2-7; 8 bases map to TRBD1. Germline V lookup: CDR1 LGHNA, CDR2 YSLEER. Unmatched junction bases numbered 2, after V lost 3 bases and J lost 4 bases. The CDR3 loop spans 13 amino acids. CDR3 bases: TGCGCCAGCAGCCAGGACAGGGTTTACGAGCAGTACTTC. Its translation is CASSQDRVYEQYF.

The chain is built from TRBV5-6 and TRBJ2-7, with D perhaps matching TRBD1 (6 bases). Germline assignment: CDR1 SGHDT and CDR2 YYEEEE. This CDR3 is built from 17 residues. V was pared by 0 bases and J by 6 bases, with 22 bases between. The CDR3 DNA sequence: TGTGCCAGCAGCTTGGCCCCCCGAGACAGGAGAGCTTCCGAGCAGTACTTC. Protein: CASSLAPRDRRASEQYF.

This chain joins TRBV18 and TRBJ2-1, with 12 nucleotides matching TRBD2. The CDR3 totals 14 residues. The V segment lost 2 bases and the J segment 8 bases; nucleotides outside the gene matches: 1. The V gene's germline CDR1 is KGHSH and CDR2 LQKENI. The CDR3 here is CASSPTSGGYEQFF. The CDR3 coding sequence is TGTGCCAGCTCACCAACTAGCGGGGGGTATGAGCAGTTCTTC.

The rearrangement uses TRBV12-3 or TRBV12-4 and TRBJ1-1; D not certain. The CDR3 contains 13 residues. The germline V and J ends were trimmed by 5 bases and 3 bases, with 10 bases remaining between them. The CDR3 is CASSDLWDTEAFF. CDR3 coding DNA: TGTGCCAGCAGTGACTTATGGGACACTGAAGCTTTCTTT.

This chain connects TRBV18 to TRBJ2-2; TRBD1 aligns across 12 bases. Germline V lookup: CDR1 KGHSH, CDR2 LQKENI. This CDR3 has 16 amino acids. With V trimmed by 3 bases and J by 5 bases, 4 bases remained unmatched. CDR3 protein: CASSPGTGGRTGELFF. The CDR3 DNA reads TGTGCCAGCTCACCCGGGACAGGGGGCCGGACCGGGGAGCTGTTTTTT.

CDR3 amino acids: CASSEVLNTEAFF. The DNA of the CDR3 is TGTGCCAGCAGTGAAGTCTTGAACACTGAAGCTTTCTTT. J is TRBJ1-1 and V is TRBV6-1; D uncertain. Germline CDR1 MNHNS, CDR2 SASEGT. CDR3 length equals 13 residues. Trimming shortened V by 1 base and J by 0 bases, and 3 bases separated the two germline ends.

The rearrangement joins TRBV20-1 to TRBJ2-3; TRBD1 might be the D (6 bases). Trimming left V 3 bases short and J 2 bases short, with 15 bases between. Per the germline V gene, CDR1 is DFQATT and CDR2 is SNEGSKA (reference sequence). The CDR3 runs to 15 residues. The CDR3 reads CSASPQGQFTDTQYF. DNA for the CDR3: TGCAGTGCTAGTCCCCAAGGACAGTTCACAGATACGCAGTATTTT.

This clone showed up just a few times. CDR3 protein: CASSSKGGSGNTIYF. CDR3 nucleotide sequence: TGTGCCAGCAGCTCAAAGGGGGGGTCTGGAAACACCATATATTTT. This rearrangement joins TRBV7-9 to TRBJ1-3; possibly TRBD1 for D (6 bases). This CDR3 region has 15 residues. Germline-derived CDR1 and CDR2 are SEHNR and FQNEAQ (reference sequence). Deletions cut 4 bases from V and 1 base from J, with 11 bases between.

The chain is built from TRBV7-8 and TRBJ2-2; D possibly corresponds to TRBD2 (6 bases). CDR1 and CDR2 from the germline V gene are SGHVS and FQNEAQ. The V gene lost 3 bases and the J gene lost 1 base, with 9 bases spanning the gap. There are 15 residues in the CDR3. This CDR3 reads CASSFSGKNTGELFF. DNA of the CDR3: TGTGCCAGCAGCTTTAGCGGAAAGAACACCGGGGAGCTGTTTTTT.

Remarks on this clone: Other DNA sequences in this specimen translate into the identical CDR3. J is TRBJ2-2 and V is TRBV11-2, with a possible D match to TRBD2 (7 bases). The germline V and J ends were trimmed by 6 bases and 4 bases, with 18 bases remaining between them. This CDR3 region has 16 residues. CDR1 is SGHAT and CDR2 is FQNNGV in the germline V gene. The CDR3 coding sequence is TGTGCCAGCAGGGAGATGGGGGGGCAAGGCACCGGGGAGCTGTTTTTT. It yields the protein CASREMGGQGTGELFF.

The chain links TRBV6-2 or TRBV6-3 to TRBJ2-1, with TRBD2 matching 13 bases. CDR3 length: 16 residues. The V and J ends lost 5 bases and 9 bases, in that order; junction bases with no gene match: 10. CDR1 MNHEY and CDR2 SVGEGT come from the germline V gene. The CDR3 sequence: CASSQLLAGGIGEQFF. Here the CDR3 DNA reads TGTGCCAGCAGTCAACTACTAGCGGGAGGGATCGGTGAGCAGTTCTTC.